In this sample, the clone carrying this TCR beta chain turned up once. Its antigen is undetermined. The donors were adults (healthy and HIV-negative) with no recent acute infections or vaccinations. J gave up 12 bases and V 4 bases, and 7 bases lay outside the gene matches. CDR1 is SGHAT, CDR2 FQNNGV, per germline. The CDR3 spans 14 residues. The sample belongs to a study of shared clonotypes between healthy human individuals. Whole-study results and caveats: Naive subsets tended to show greater estimated richness than memory subsets. Around 5% of naive CD4 clonotypes were common to four donors.

Evenly divided among several immunoSEQ plates was the genomic DNA of each subset. Profiled with immunoSEQ multiplex PCR; TCRdb holds only in-frame clones, not every one. Among approximately 2.4 million clones, approximately 95% were seen once, and the ten largest hold 0.1% to 0.15%. The rearrangement uses TRBV11-2 and TRBJ2-5; 14 positions agree with TRBD2. Sequenced material: naive CD4+ T cells sorted from blood. As to subset: CD45RA+ positively selected. This clonotype was obtained from a man aged 18-30 years in good health. Here the CDR3 reads CASSSGLAGGPEYF. The CDR3 DNA reads as TGTGCCAGCAGCTCCGGACTAGCGGGAGGCCCAGAGTACTTC. The whole variable domain, remainder taken from reference TRBV11-2 and TRBJ2-5, is EAGVAQSPRYKIIEKRQSVAFWCNPISGHATLYWYQQILGQGPKLLIQFQNNGVVDDSQLPKDRFSAERLKGVDSTLKIQPAKLEDSAVYLCASSSGLAGGPEYFGPGTRLLVL.